This note documents a single T cell receptor (beta chain) sequence. The antigen is not known. The data were taken from a study of PD-L1 blockade in urothelial cancer. The wider study: Across blood samples, T cells had a median count of 141,255.

The repertoire was sequenced with immunoSEQ multiplex PCR; TCRdb's copy has only in-frame clones and lacks some. This repertoire shows roughly 76,000 clones, approximately 90% found once; its top ten account for around 0.94%. Time point meaning: peripheral blood 6 weeks after treatment start. Study-wide results and limits: Blood clones associated with the tumor expanded more at 3 weeks in durable-benefit patients. A pretreatment blood TCR clonality that fell below the median predicted better progression-free and overall survival.

The germline V gene has CDR1 SGHTA and CDR2 FQGNSA. V gave up 1 base and J gave up 4 bases; unmatched junction bases: 4. The CDR3 sequence is 15 residues long. The TCR was taken from a woman older than 75 with urothelial cancer. Here the sequenced sample was PBMCs, taken around atezolizumab (anti-PD-L1) treatment. The genes are TRBV7-2 and TRBJ2-3; 8 bases fit TRBD2. In DNA form, the CDR3 reads TGTGCCAGCAGCTTAGGTGCGGGGGGCCCAGATACGCAGTATTTT. Translating it yields CASSLGAGGPDTQYF.